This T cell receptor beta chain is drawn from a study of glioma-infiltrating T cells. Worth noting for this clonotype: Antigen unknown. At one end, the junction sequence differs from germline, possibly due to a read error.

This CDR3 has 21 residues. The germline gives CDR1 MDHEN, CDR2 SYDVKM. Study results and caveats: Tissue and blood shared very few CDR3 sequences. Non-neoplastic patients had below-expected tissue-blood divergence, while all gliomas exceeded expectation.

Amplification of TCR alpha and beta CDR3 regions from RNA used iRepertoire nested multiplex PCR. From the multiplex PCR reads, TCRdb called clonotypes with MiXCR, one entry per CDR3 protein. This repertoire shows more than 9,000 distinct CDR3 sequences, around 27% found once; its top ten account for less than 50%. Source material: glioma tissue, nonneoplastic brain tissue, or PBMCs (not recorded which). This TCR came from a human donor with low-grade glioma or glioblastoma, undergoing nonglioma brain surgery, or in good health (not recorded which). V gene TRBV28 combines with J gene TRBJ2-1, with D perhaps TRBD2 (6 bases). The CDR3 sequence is CSLSLRLVGLDTRTSYNDQFF. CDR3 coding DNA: TGTTCCCTCAGTTTGCGGCTGGTGGGACTGGACACACGGACCTCCTACAATGATCAGTTCTTC.